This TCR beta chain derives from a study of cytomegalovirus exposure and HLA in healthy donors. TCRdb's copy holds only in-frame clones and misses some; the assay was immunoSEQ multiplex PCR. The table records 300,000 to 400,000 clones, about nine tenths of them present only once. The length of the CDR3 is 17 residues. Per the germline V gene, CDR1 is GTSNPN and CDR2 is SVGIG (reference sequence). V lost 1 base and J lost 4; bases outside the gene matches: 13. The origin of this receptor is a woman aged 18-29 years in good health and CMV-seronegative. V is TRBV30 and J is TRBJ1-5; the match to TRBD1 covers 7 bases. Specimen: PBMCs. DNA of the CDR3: TGTGCCTGGAGTGGTTCGAGCTACAGACAGGGTAATCAGCCCCAGCATTTT. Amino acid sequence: CAWSGSSYRQGNQPQHF.